At least ten counts were recorded for the clone carrying this TCR beta chain. The antigen is unknown. The sample comes from a study of regulatory T cells in long-lasting Graves disease. As for the study in general: For a period under 3 months, newly diagnosed Graves' patients had taken antithyroid drugs.

V lost 0 bases and J 7 bases, leaving 22 bases between the germline ends. Germline CDR1 and CDR2: MGHRA and YSYEKL. The CDR3 covers 17 residues. Overall study findings and caveats: The study found TRBV28, TRBJ1-2 and TRBJ2-5 favored in persistent disease. Whereas 950 to 1,000 public clonotypes were shared by new patients, persistent patients shared more, at some 3,000. Lower TCR diversity characterized persistent Graves' patients relative to newly diagnosed patients.

The time point: newly diagnosed GD, antithyroid drugs for less than 3 months. Isolated PBMC RNA provided the starting material for the TCR library. For TCR beta, libraries came from iRepertoire HTBI primers and Arm-PCR of CDR3 regions. MiXCR, applied by TCRdb to the multiplex PCR reads, yields one record per CDR3 protein. The sample lists 240,000 or so distinct CDR3 sequences; 20% were seen once. The clonotype comes from a female donor with Graves disease. The sample here was peripheral blood mononuclear cells (PBMCs), taken at new diagnosis, from a patient treated with antithyroid drugs. The genes are TRBV4-1 and TRBJ2-7; D is possibly TRBD1 or TRBD2 (5 bases each). CDR3 in amino acids: CASSQDKSGATNGEQYF. The DNA for the CDR3 is TGCGCCAGCAGCCAAGATAAGAGTGGGGCGACTAATGGGGAGCAGTACTTC.